Listed below are T cell receptor beta chains from one sample, sequenced in a study of cytomegalovirus exposure and HLA in healthy donors. Repertoires were generated with immunoSEQ multiplex PCR, while TCRdb's copy carries only in-frame clones and drops some. The sample gives about 200,000 clones, around 77% of which show up once; less than 3% is in the top ten. Sequences were obtained from PBMCs. Source of these receptors: a woman aged 25 to 45 in good health and CMV-seronegative. Both conserved end residues are part of each CDR3. A D gene is named only where the DNA matches it firmly. Part of the rows lack a size; the others show once, few, many or a class for expanded clones.

TRBJ2-7 TRBV6-1 - TRBD2 TGTGCCAGCACCCAGGGTAGGGTAGTGGGAGGGCCTGAGTACTTC CASTQGRVVGGPEYF
TRBJ2-7 TRBV7-2 few TRBD1 TGTGCCAGCAGCTTAGGGTTGGGACAGACCTACGAGCAGTACTTC CASSLGLGQTYEQYF
TRBJ2-1 TRBV4-2 few TRBD2 TGTGCCAGCAGCCAAGATAGAGTTGTCGGGACTAGATACGATGAGCAGTTCTTC CASSQDRVVGTRYDEQFF
TRBJ2-7 TRBV7-3 once TRBD1 TGTGCCAGCAGCTTAGAGGGACAGGGCTACTACGAGCAGTACTTC CASSLEGQGYYEQYF
TRBJ2-7 TRBV2 - - TGTGCCAGCAGTGACAGATCCTACGAGCAGTACTTC CASSDRSYEQYF
TRBJ2-2 TRBV12-5 - TRBD1 TGTGCTAGTGGTTTGGTAGGACAGGGTAACACCGGGGAGCTGTTTTTT CASGLVGQGNTGELFF
TRBJ1-4 TRBV6-1 once TRBD1 TGTGCCAGCAGTGAACACAGGGGTGAAAAACTGTTTTTT CASSEHRGEKLFF
TRBJ2-2 TRBV28 - - TGTGCCAGCAGTTTCATCGGGAGCTGGGCCGGGGAGCTGTTTTTT CASSFIGSWAGELFF
TRBJ2-3 TRBV11-2 - - TGTGCCAGCGGCCGAACAGATACGCAGTATTTT CASGRTDTQYF
TRBJ2-7 TRBV5-1 - TRBD2 TGCGCCAGCAGCTCAGGACTAGCGGCTTGGGAGCAGTACTTC CASSSGLAAWEQYF
TRBJ2-1 TRBV30 - - TGTGCCGGGGAGGTCAGTGGTTACAATGAGCAGTTCTTC CAGEVSGYNEQFF
TRBJ2-4 TRBV19 - - TGTGCCAGTAGTATCGGGGATCGAAACATTCAGTACTTC CASSIGDRNIQYF
TRBJ2-5 TRBV2 - - TGTGCCAGCACTAAGGGGAGGGAGACCCAGTACTTC CASTKGRETQYF
TRBJ2-7 TRBV5-1 - TRBD1 TGCGCCAGCAGCTACCGAGGACAGGGAACCTACGAGCAGTACTTC CASSYRGQGTYEQYF
TRBJ1-2 TRBV6-1 - - TGTGCCAGCGGATTGACAGTGGTTGGCTACACCTTC CASGLTVVGYTF
TRBJ2-1 TRBV2 - TRBD2 TGTGCCAGCAGTGGGCCGGGACTAGCGGGAGTCCTGACCTACAATGAGCAGTTCTTC CASSGPGLAGVLTYNEQFF
TRBJ2-2 TRBV13 - TRBD2 TGTGCCAGCAGCTTAGGCGGGACTAGCGCGAACACCGGGGAGCTGTTTTTT CASSLGGTSANTGELFF
TRBJ2-1 TRBV5-4 few TRBD2 TGTGCCAGCAGCTTCTTCCGGACTAGCGGGGGCTCCTACAATGAGCAGTTCTTC CASSFFRTSGGSYNEQFF
TRBJ1-4 TRBV11-2 - TRBD1 TGTGCCAGCAGCCTCGGGACAGGGGACGGAAAACTGTTTTTT CASSLGTGDGKLFF
TRBJ2-1 TRBV7-6 - - TGTGCCAGCAGCTTCAGGACTTCGGAGCAGTTCTTC CASSFRTSEQFF
TRBJ2-7 TRBV10-2 - TRBD1 TGCGCCAGCAGAGGGGATTTTTACAGGGGGCAGAGGAACGAGCAGTACTTC CASRGDFYRGQRNEQYF
TRBJ1-2 TRBV6-1 - TRBD1 TGTGCCAGCAGTCCGGACAGGGGGCGTGGCTACACCTTC CASSPDRGRGYTF
TRBJ1-1 TRBV27 once - TGTGCCAGCAGTTGGGGGCCCTACACTGAAGCTTTCTTT CASSWGPYTEAFF
TRBJ2-7 TRBV6-1 - - TGTGCCAGCAGACTTCCGGGACTGGGAGCTTACGAGCAGTACTTC CASRLPGLGAYEQYF
TRBJ2-6 TRBV13 - - TGTGCCAGCCTCCAGTTCTCTGGGGCCAACGTCCTGACTTTC CASLQFSGANVLTF
TRBJ2-5 TRBV6-1 - - TGTGCCAGCAGTGAAGATACGGGAGGTGGGGGCTGGGGCCAGTACTTC CASSEDTGGGGWGQYF
TRBJ2-1 TRBV7-9 - TRBD2 TGTGCCAGCACGGAAAGCGGGAGCTATGAGCAGTTCTTC CASTESGSYEQFF